These 27 T cell receptor beta chains originate from one sample sequenced in a study of molecular identifiers for immune sequencing clone quantification. One entry per CDR3 protein results from TCRdb running MiXCR on the PCR reads. This table has around 320,000 distinct CDR3 sequences, 24% appearing once. Sequences were obtained from naive CD8+ T cells from blood, with Jurkat cell RNA spiked in. The subset was: FACS-sorted CD8+CD4-CCR7+CD45RA+ naive T cells. The receptors were sampled from a human donor in good health. Some libraries in this study had Jurkat cell RNA spiked in.

Comment on this clonotype: A much larger clone lies a single base off, so this may be a read error. This chain's CDR3 is CASSSGQGANDEQFF. The CDR3 DNA reads TGTGCCAGCAGCTCCGGACAGGGGGCGAATGATGAGCAGTTCTTC. The rearrangement links TRBV7-2 to TRBJ2-1; 11 bases align to TRBD1. Per the germline V gene, CDR1 is SGHTA and CDR2 is FQGNSA. The CDR3 consists of 15 residues. V trimming: 4 bases; J trimming: 8 bases; junction bases outside the gene matches: 7.

This clonotype was seen at least ten times. The chain uses TRBV7-2 and TRBJ1-2; no clear D gene. V was trimmed by 2 bases and J by 8 bases, leaving 15 bases between them. This CDR3 is 14 amino acids long. CDR1 and CDR2 from the germline V gene are SGHTA and FQGNSA. CDR3 amino acids: CASSLLGPGRGYTF. The CDR3 nucleotides read TGTGCCAGCAGCTTATTGGGTCCCGGAAGAGGCTACACCTTC. Combining the CDR3 with reference TRBV7-2 and TRBJ1-2 gives the whole variable domain GAGVSQSPSNKVTEKGKDVELRCDPISGHTALYWYRQSLGQGLEFLIYFQGNSAPDKSGLPSDRFSAERTGGSVSTLTIQRTQQEDSAVYLCASSLLGPGRGYTFGSGTRLTVV.

This clonotype appeared a few times. The rearrangement links TRBV11-2 to TRBJ1-1; a weak D match, TRBD1 (5 bases). Trimming pared 5 bases from V and 0 bases from J, leaving 10 bases between. Germline CDR1 and CDR2: SGHAT and FQNNGV. This CDR3 spans 14 amino acids. CDR3 sequence (DNA): TGTGCCAGCAGCCAGGCGGGGGTGAACACTGAAGCTTTCTTT. This codes for CASSQAGVNTEAFF.

On this clonotype: Germline is not matched at one junction end, which may reflect a read error. The chain links TRBV27 to TRBJ2-3; either TRBD1 or TRBD2 may fit D (7 bases each). This CDR3 is built from 16 residues. Germline values: CDR1 MNHEY, CDR2 SMNVEV (reference sequence). The CDR3, as DNA: TGTGTCAGCAGTTTGGGAGGGGGCCCAAGGTCAGATACGCAGTATTTT. It yields the protein CVSSLGGGPRSDTQYF.

This clonotype has only a few counts. The rearrangement joins TRBV6-5 to TRBJ1-3, with D possibly matching TRBD1 (6 bases). V lost 2 bases, J lost 1 base, and 15 bases lay in between. CDR3 length: 17 residues. Germline-derived CDR1 and CDR2 are MNHEY and SVGAGI. The CDR3 sequence is CASSYAAGGASGNTIYF. The DNA for the CDR3 is TGTGCCAGCAGTTACGCCGCGGGGGGCGCGTCTGGAAACACCATATATTTT.

This clonotype was recorded at least ten times. This sequence joins TRBV28 and TRBJ2-7, with D possibly TRBD2 on 6 matching bases. In germline, CDR1 is MDHEN, CDR2 SYDVKM. Trimming stripped 8 bases from V and 3 bases from J, with 14 bases between. The CDR3 totals 13 residues. The CDR3 protein is CASARDSHYEQYF. The CDR3 DNA reads as TGTGCCAGCGCAAGGGACTCTCACTACGAGCAGTACTTC. The full variable domain, completed using reference TRBV28 and TRBJ2-7, is DVKVTQSSRYLVKRTGEKVFLECVQDMDHENMFWYRQDPGLGLRLIYFSYDVKMKEKGDIPEGYSVSREKKERFSLILESASTNQTSMYLCASARDSHYEQYFGPGTRLTVT.

The V and J genes are TRBV20-1 and TRBJ2-3, with 9 bases lining up with TRBD2. There are 17 residues in the CDR3. Trimming took 0 bases from V and 1 from J; bases not matched to a gene: 8. The V gene's germline CDR1 is DFQATT and CDR2 SNEGSKA (reference sequence). This chain's CDR3 is CSARDSVREGGTDTQYF. Written as DNA, the CDR3 is TGCAGTGCTAGAGATTCGGTGCGGGAGGGCGGCACAGATACGCAGTATTTT.

This clonotype has more than one count but fewer than ten. This rearrangement joins TRBV12-3 or TRBV12-4 to TRBJ2-5; TRBD2 is a possible D gene (5 bases). This CDR3 contains 17 residues. Deletions cut 5 bases from V and 5 bases from J, with 24 bases between. CDR3 nucleotides: TGTGCCAGCAGTACCTCCCCAATCCGGGGAAATGGTGAGACCCAGTACTTC. Its translation: CASSTSPIRGNGETQYF.

This clonotype was observed many times. V usage is TRBV7-2 and J usage is TRBJ2-4; maybe TRBD2 (5 bases). Per germline, CDR1 SGHTA and CDR2 FQGNSA. The CDR3 covers 13 residues. V was cut by 1 base and J by 8 bases, with 9 bases left in between. This CDR3 is CASSLVLRDIQYF. CDR3 DNA: TGTGCCAGCAGCTTAGTGTTGCGGGACATTCAGTACTTC.

The sample holds a few counts of this clonotype. This rearrangement joins TRBV27 to TRBJ2-7; tentative D call: TRBD2 (5 bases). This CDR3 is built from 14 residues. Per germline, CDR1 MNHEY and CDR2 SMNVEV (reference sequence). The ends were cut back, 5 bases at V and 0 bases at J, with 11 bases in the middle. CDR3 sequence (DNA): TGTGCCAGCAGTCCGTCGACTACCTCCTACGAGCAGTACTTC. Its translation is CASSPSTTSYEQYF.

Worth noting for this clonotype: This may be a read error, as it is one base from a much larger clone. This rearrangement joins TRBV19 to TRBJ2-2, with D possibly matching TRBD2 (5 bases). The CDR3 extends over 14 amino acids. The germline CDR1 and CDR2 sequences are LNHDA and SQIVND (reference sequence). CDR3 sequence (DNA): TGTGCCAGTAGTACCCCCCTTTACACCGGGGAGCTGCTTTTT. This sequence encodes CASSTPLYTGELLF.

This clonotype occurred a few times. The chain couples TRBV7-6 to TRBJ2-7; D call uncertain. The CDR3 length is 13 residues. The germline V gene encodes CDR1 SGHVS and CDR2 FNYEAQ. Between the trimmed V and J ends, which lost 1 base and 9 bases, there was a span of 13 bases. CDR3 sequence: CASSLGPSEGQYF. CDR3 coding DNA: TGTGCCAGCAGCTTAGGTCCTTCCGAAGGGCAGTACTTC.

The genes are TRBV7-2 and TRBJ2-7; no firm D call. Trimming took 1 base from V and 0 from J, leaving 16 bases between them. This CDR3 contains 17 residues. Germline V gene sequence: CDR1 SGHTA, CDR2 FQGNSA. This CDR3 is CASSLGLQGWISYEQYF. The CDR3 DNA follows: TGTGCCAGCAGCTTAGGCCTCCAAGGGTGGATCTCCTACGAGCAGTACTTC.

The table lists this clonotype with many counts. This chain uses TRBV7-8 with TRBJ1-5; tentative D call: TRBD1 (5 bases). The CDR3 runs to 15 residues. The V gene lost 5 bases and the J gene lost 0 bases, with 11 bases spanning the gap. Per the germline V gene, CDR1 is SGHVS and CDR2 is FQNEAQ. The CDR3 nucleotides are TGTGCCAGCAGCCTTCTGGGGGGTAGCAATCAGCCCCAGCATTTT. Protein: CASSLLGGSNQPQHF.

A note on this clonotype: A much more abundant neighbour one base away suggests this may be a read error. The CDR3 ends on some other residue instead of the conserved phenylalanine or tryptophan, so this is likely a read error. The CDR3 loop is CASSMDFRSTDTQYL. CDR3 in DNA: TGCGCCAGCAGCATGGACTTCAGGAGCACAGATACGCAGTATTTA. The J gene is TRBJ2-3, the V gene TRBV4-3; possible D gene TRBD2, 5 bases. This CDR3 spans 15 amino acids. The V gene's germline CDR1 is LGHNA and CDR2 YSLEER. Trimming cost V 5 bases and J 0 bases, with 12 bases left between them.

This clonotype was detected a few times. The chain joins TRBV4-2 to TRBJ2-7, with D possibly called TRBD1 or TRBD2 (6 bases each). CDR3 length: 15 residues. V gave up 1 base and J gave up 3 bases, with 13 bases separating them. CDR1 and CDR2 (germline): LGHNA, YNFKEQ. CDR3 nucleotide sequence: TGTGCCAGCAGCCAAGGAAGGGGGGCGGGCTACGAGCAGTACTTC. The encoded protein is CASSQGRGAGYEQYF.

Comments on this clonotype: A much larger clonotype is one base distant, so this may be a read error. V usage is TRBV19 and J usage is TRBJ2-7; the D is unclear. Germline V gene data show CDR1 as LNHDA and CDR2 as SQIVND (reference sequence). The CDR3 length is 12 residues. The CDR3 reads CASCMLGNEQYF. CDR3 in DNA: TGTGCCAGTTGTATGCTTGGCAACGAGCAGTACTTC.

This clonotype showed up many times. The DNA for the CDR3 is TGTGCCAGCAGTGAAACGGGACTCGGAAACACCATATATTTT. Protein: CASSETGLGNTIYF. V gene TRBV6-1 combines with J gene TRBJ1-3, with TRBD1 as a possible D gene (5 bases). There are 14 residues in the CDR3. Trimming shortened V by 2 bases and J by 4 bases, and 9 bases separated the two germline ends. Per the germline V gene, CDR1 is MNHNS and CDR2 is SASEGT.

This clonotype was picked up many times. The J gene is TRBJ2-7, the V gene TRBV4-3; D remains unclear. Trimming left V 1 base short and J 0 bases short, with 4 bases between. The CDR3 covers 13 residues. Germline CDR1 is LGHNA and CDR2 is YSLEER. This CDR3 reads CASSQARSYEQYF. The CDR3 nucleotides are TGCGCCAGCAGCCAAGCTCGCTCCTACGAGCAGTACTTC.

The genes are TRBV27 and TRBJ1-2, with D unresolved. CDR1 and CDR2 (germline): MNHEY, SMNVEV (reference sequence). Trimming took 3 bases from V and 9 from J, leaving 17 bases between them. CDR3 length: 14 amino acids. CDR3 in amino acids: CASSFKGSARSYTF. The CDR3 nucleotides are TGTGCCAGCAGTTTTAAGGGTTCAGCCCGGAGCTACACCTTC.

In the case of this clonotype: This may arise from a read error, as a much more abundant clone is one base away. In DNA form, the CDR3 reads TGTGCCAGCAGCTTACAAACAGGGTCCACTGAACCTTTCTTT. Translating gives CASSLQTGSTEPFF. The chain is built from TRBV5-4 and TRBJ1-1; perhaps TRBD1 as D (6 bases). Germline V gives CDR1 SGHNT, CDR2 YYREEE (reference sequence). The CDR3 length is 14 residues.

For this clonotype: A much larger clone lies a single base off, so this may be a read error. This likely comes from a read error, as the CDR3 has no conserved phenylalanine or tryptophan at its end. The rearrangement links TRBV7-9 to TRBJ1-5; D unresolved. The CDR3 totals 14 residues. Trimming took off 4 bases at V and 4 bases at J, with 11 bases between the two ends. The germline V gene has CDR1 SEHNR and CDR2 FQNEAQ (reference sequence). DNA for the CDR3: TGTGCCAGCAGCTCTGTCGGGGAGAATCAGCCCCAGCATTCT. Amino acid sequence: CASSSVGENQPQHS.

This clonotype was counted many times. The chain is built from TRBV7-2 and TRBJ1-1; 10 bases are shared with TRBD1. V lost 2 bases, J lost 0 bases, and 6 bases stayed unmatched. The CDR3 is 17 amino acids. CDR1 SGHTA and CDR2 FQGNSA come from the germline V gene. DNA for the CDR3: TGTGCCAGCAGCTTAAGGGACAGGGGCGTAATGAACACTGAAGCTTTCTTT. Its translation is CASSLRDRGVMNTEAFF.

This clonotype was seen ten or more times. The J gene is TRBJ2-3, the V gene TRBV9; D is uncertain. The CDR3 is 12 residues long. Germline V gives CDR1 SGDLS, CDR2 YYNGEE. The V end lost 3 bases, the J end lost 4 bases, and 6 bases lay between the germline ends. The CDR3 DNA sequence: TGTGCCAGCAGCGGAGACTCAGATACGCAGTATTTT. The encoded protein is CASSGDSDTQYF.

The rearrangement links TRBV4-1 to TRBJ2-7; 7 bases agree with TRBD1. There are 16 residues in the CDR3. Trimming removed 4 bases from V and 0 bases from J; junction bases left unmatched: 9. CDR1 and CDR2 from the germline V gene are MGHRA and YSYEKL. The CDR3 coding sequence is TGCGCCAGCAGCCCCCTGGCGACAGGGAGCTCCTACGAGCAGTACTTC. It codes for CASSPLATGSSYEQYF.

Notes on this clonotype: One junction end does not reproduce the germline sequence, and a read error may be involved. V gene TRBV4-1 combines with J gene TRBJ2-1; 11 nucleotides match TRBD2. The CDR3 is 16 amino acids. The V gene's germline CDR1 is MGHRA and CDR2 YSYEKL. The chain's CDR3 is CASSQAWASGGNEQFF. The DNA of the CDR3 is TGCGCAAGCAGCCAAGCGTGGGCTAGCGGGGGGAATGAGCAGTTCTTC.

There are a few counts of this clonotype. The V gene is TRBV6-6, the J gene TRBJ2-5, with TRBD2 matching 11 bases. Germline V gene data show CDR1 as MNHNY and CDR2 as SVGAGI (reference sequence). Trimming removed 1 base from V and 2 bases from J; junction bases left unmatched: 6. This CDR3 contains 17 residues. The CDR3 DNA reads TGTGCCAGCAGTTACTGGGGACTAGCGGAGCCTCAAGAGACCCAGTACTTC. Encoded protein: CASSYWGLAEPQETQYF.